One and the same sample provided the 29 T cell receptor beta chains below, sequenced in a study of OX40 agonist ivuxolimab in advanced cancers. Sequencing used immunoSEQ multiplex PCR; TCRdb keeps in-frame clones, though not all of them. The sample carries about 55,000 clones, roughly 80% recorded once. Here the sequenced sample was CD4+ or CD8+ T cells sorted from blood, taken in a trial of the OX40 agonist ivuxolimab. These receptors all come from an adult with an advanced solid tumor such as melanoma, head and neck, liver or kidney cancer.

This sequence joins TRBV5-4 and TRBJ2-3, with no clear D. CDR1 is SGHNT, CDR2 YYREEE, per germline (reference sequence). The CDR3 consists of 13 residues. Between the trimmed V and J ends, which lost 6 bases and 0 bases, there was a span of 8 bases. The CDR3 nucleotides are TGTGCCAGCAATCGGGCGAGCACAGATACGCAGTATTTT. Translated, it gives CASNRASTDTQYF. The variable domain in full, completed from reference TRBV5-4 and TRBJ2-3, reads ETGVTQSPTHLIKTRGQQVTLRCSSQSGHNTVSWYQQALGQGPQFIFQYYREEENGRGNFPPRFSGLQFPNYSSELNVNALELDDSALYLCASNRASTDTQYFGPGTRLTVL.

A word on this clone: Other DNA sequences from this sample encode an identical CDR3 as well. The V and J genes are TRBV18 and TRBJ2-1, with a weak D call TRBD2 (6 bases). Germline V CDR1 and CDR2: KGHSH, LQKENI. CDR3 length: 15 residues. The ends were cut back, 0 bases at V and 0 bases at J, with 6 bases in the middle. The chain's CDR3 is CASSPPGGSYNEQFF. CDR3 nucleotides: TGTGCCAGCTCACCACCGGGGGGCTCCTACAATGAGCAGTTCTTC.

This chain connects TRBV5-5 to TRBJ2-2, with TRBD2 identical over 8 bases. V was pared by 4 bases and J by 2 bases, with 4 bases of the junction left unmatched. The CDR3 covers 15 residues. Looked up from germline, CDR1 is SGHKS and CDR2 is YYEKEE (reference sequence). The CDR3 here is CASSPAGGNTGELFF. DNA of the CDR3: TGTGCCAGCAGCCCGGCGGGGGGTAACACCGGGGAGCTGTTTTTT.

The chain uses TRBV18 and TRBJ1-1; tentative D call: TRBD1 (5 bases). This CDR3 comprises 19 residues. Trimming took off 1 base at V and 0 bases at J, with 21 bases between the two ends. Per germline, CDR1 KGHSH and CDR2 LQKENI. The CDR3 sequence is CASSPQGRGAWGVNTEAFF. The DNA for the CDR3 is TGTGCCAGCTCACCACAGGGACGAGGGGCTTGGGGGGTGAACACTGAAGCTTTCTTT.

The CDR3 region is CASSLTANDNEKLFF. CDR3 in DNA: TGCGCCAGCAGCTTGACCGCAAATGATAATGAAAAACTGTTTTTT. The gene calls are TRBV5-1 and TRBJ1-4; D is uncertain. V lost 1 base, J lost 4 bases, and 11 bases lay in between. CDR3 length: 15 residues. Looked up from germline, CDR1 is SGHRS and CDR2 is YFSETQ.

The J gene is TRBJ1-2, the V gene TRBV6-6; 9 bases fit TRBD1. In germline, CDR1 is MNHNY, CDR2 SVGAGI (reference sequence). This CDR3 comprises 15 residues. Losses at the gene ends were 6 bases for V and 6 bases for J; bases not matched to a gene: 11. The CDR3 DNA reads as TGTGCCAGCAGCCCTACAGGGGGCGGGGGGGATGGCTACACCTTC. Translated, it gives CASSPTGGGGDGYTF.

This clone occurred a few times. The chain employs TRBV7-3 and TRBJ1-1; D is undetermined. The CDR3 length is 13 residues. CDR1 is SGHTA, CDR2 FQGTGA, per germline. Trimming left V 1 base short and J 1 base short, with 4 bases between. CDR3 DNA: TGTGCCAGCAGCTTAAGATCGAACACTGAAGCTTTCTTT. Residues: CASSLRSNTEAFF.

The J gene is TRBJ1-5, the V gene TRBV4-1; D is unresolved. CDR3 length: 14 amino acids. Germline CDR1 MGHRA, CDR2 YSYEKL. V was shortened by 1 base and J by 6 bases, with 10 bases between the two germline ends. In DNA, the CDR3 is TGCGCCAGCAGCCAAGGGCAGTCCGGTCAGCCCCAGCATTTT. Translated, it gives CASSQGQSGQPQHF.

This rearrangement joins TRBV5-1 to TRBJ2-2, with TRBD1 matching 9 bases. This CDR3 comprises 16 residues. Germline CDR1 SGHRS, CDR2 YFSETQ. J was trimmed by 6 bases and V by 0 bases; bases with no gene match: 6. CDR3 bases: TGCGCCAGCAGCTTGGCCACGAGACAGGGGGCCGGGGAGCTGTTTTTT. This translates into CASSLATRQGAGELFF.

With respect to this clone: Distinct nucleotide sequences in the sample also encode this CDR3. The chain has TRBV29-1 and TRBJ2-3; 7 bases line up with TRBD1. Per the germline V gene, CDR1 is SQVTM and CDR2 is ANQGSEA. V was clipped by 6 bases and J by 0 bases; unmatched bases: 3. CDR3 length equals 13 residues. The CDR3 loop is CSVAGGSTDTQYF. DNA for the CDR3: TGCAGCGTAGCAGGGGGTAGCACAGATACGCAGTATTTT.

The genes are TRBV18 and TRBJ1-2; no definite D call. The V end was cut by 2 bases, the J end by 2 bases, with 9 bases between. The CDR3 is 14 residues long. The germline gives CDR1 KGHSH, CDR2 LQKENI. The CDR3 DNA is TGTGCCAGCTCACCAAGACGGACCAACTATGGCTACACCTTC. Its translation: CASSPRRTNYGYTF.

The chain is built from TRBV10-3 and TRBJ2-1; 8 nucleotides line up with TRBD2. Losses at the gene ends were 5 bases for V and 5 bases for J; bases not matched to a gene: 8. The CDR3 runs 15 residues. CDR1 ENHRY and CDR2 SYGVKD come from the germline V gene. The CDR3 DNA follows: TGTGCCATCAGTATTAGCGGGGCGGAAAACAATGAGCAGTTCTTC. Amino acids: CAISISGAENNEQFF.

V usage is TRBV9 and J usage is TRBJ2-4; D is undetermined. The CDR3 spans 14 residues. The V and J ends lost 2 bases and 7 bases respectively, with 13 bases between them. Germline-derived CDR1 and CDR2 are SGDLS and YYNGEE. Written as DNA, the CDR3 is TGTGCCAGCAGCGTGGATGGCCAGGCCAACATTCAGTACTTC. Translating gives CASSVDGQANIQYF.

The chain carries TRBV7-8 and TRBJ2-2; possible D gene TRBD2, 6 bases. Deletions cut 5 bases from V and 5 bases from J, with 12 bases between. The CDR3 is 14 amino acids. Germline CDR1 reads SGHVS; CDR2 reads FQNEAQ. The CDR3 region is CASSRGAGTGELFF. As DNA, the CDR3 is TGTGCCAGCAGCCGGGGCGCGGGGACCGGGGAGCTGTTTTTT.

The gene calls are TRBV5-1 and TRBJ1-2, with TRBD1 identical over 7 bases. The CDR3 extends over 14 amino acids. The V gene end was trimmed by 0 bases and the J gene end by 7 bases; junction bases not matched to a gene: 6. Looked up from germline, CDR1 is SGHRS and CDR2 is YFSETQ. The CDR3 DNA is TGCGCCAGCAGCTTGGAAGGGACAGAACTTGGCTACACCTTC. Protein sequence: CASSLEGTELGYTF.

This rearrangement joins TRBV5-6 to TRBJ1-2; no clear D. Trimming shortened V by 2 bases and J by 8 bases, and 10 bases separated the two germline ends. Germline V gives CDR1 SGHDT, CDR2 YYEEEE. The CDR3 loop spans 12 amino acids. The CDR3 sequence: CASSLGGLGYTF. The CDR3 nucleotides read TGTGCCAGCAGCTTAGGAGGGCTCGGCTACACCTTC.

This chain uses TRBV7-3 with TRBJ2-3; no firm D call. The CDR3 loop spans 15 amino acids. Germline values: CDR1 SGHTA, CDR2 FQGTGA. V was shortened by 1 base and J by 1 base, with 9 bases between the two germline ends. CDR3 residues: CASSLNPPGTDTQYF. Written as DNA, the CDR3 is TGTGCCAGCAGCTTAAACCCCCCAGGCACAGATACGCAGTATTTT.

The chain's CDR3 is CASSLNGPGVGDTEAFF. The CDR3 DNA is TGTGCCAGCAGCTTAAACGGGCCCGGGGTCGGGGACACTGAAGCTTTCTTT. The chain recombines TRBV7-9 with TRBJ1-1; no clear D gene. The V gene's germline CDR1 is SEHNR and CDR2 FQNEAQ (reference sequence). The ends were cut back, 2 bases at V and 3 bases at J, with 19 bases in the middle. This CDR3 is 17 amino acids long.

The chain employs TRBV6-6 and TRBJ1-2; D not certain. The CDR3 is made up of 14 amino acids. The V and J ends lost 2 bases and 7 bases respectively, with 14 bases between them. The germline CDR1 and CDR2 sequences are MNHNY and SVGAGI (reference sequence). CDR3 bases: TGTGCCAGCAGTTACACCGGGAGGAACGGTGGCTACACCTTC. Protein product: CASSYTGRNGGYTF.

CDR3 DNA sequence: TGTGCCTGGACAGTAGGGGGTCTATCGGAAAAACTGTTTTTT. Translated, it gives CAWTVGGLSEKLFF. The chain employs TRBV30 and TRBJ1-4; a possible D gene is TRBD1 (6 bases). The V end was cut by 4 bases, the J end by 8 bases, with 17 bases between. The CDR3 has 14 residues. In germline, CDR1 is GTSNPN, CDR2 SVGIG (reference sequence).

The gene calls are TRBV11-2 and TRBJ2-3, with TRBD2 identical over 8 bases. From germline, CDR1 is SGHAT and CDR2 FQNNGV. V was pared by 2 bases and J by 1 base, with 5 bases of the junction left unmatched. CDR3 length: 16 amino acids. DNA of the CDR3: TGTGCCAGCAGCTTACAAGGGACTAGAGGCACAGATACGCAGTATTTT. Its translation: CASSLQGTRGTDTQYF.

The V gene is TRBV7-4, the J gene TRBJ1-2; D might be TRBD1 (5 bases). Germline V CDR1 and CDR2: SGHVT, SQSDAQ. Trimming took off 5 bases at V and 12 bases at J, with 16 bases between the two ends. This CDR3 is 12 amino acids long. CDR3 bases: TGTGCCAGCAGCCTCAGCTCGGGGGTTAACACCTTC. Translation gives CASSLSSGVNTF.

The CDR3 here is CASSLPRNVDTQYF. The CDR3 region has the DNA TGTGCCAGCAGCCTCCCCAGGAACGTTGATACGCAGTATTTT. J is TRBJ2-3 and V is TRBV5-6; D ambiguous. The V gene lost 4 bases and the J gene lost 6 bases, with 15 bases spanning the gap. This CDR3 has 14 amino acids. Germline CDR1 SGHDT, CDR2 YYEEEE.

The chain couples TRBV7-6 to TRBJ1-1; D is undetermined. Germline CDR1 and CDR2: SGHVS and FNYEAQ. This CDR3 spans 13 amino acids. V was cut by 8 bases and J by 0 bases, with 10 bases left in between. CDR3 in amino acids: CASQREVNTEAFF. The CDR3 DNA is TGTGCCAGCCAGAGAGAAGTGAACACTGAAGCTTTCTTT.

This chain uses TRBV7-2 with TRBJ1-5; D remains unclear. Germline CDR1 reads SGHTA; CDR2 reads FQGNSA. V was cut by 0 bases and J by 4 bases, with 16 bases left in between. There are 17 residues in the CDR3. The CDR3: CASSLAVDSSGNQPQHF. In DNA form, the CDR3 reads TGTGCCAGCAGCTTAGCGGTCGACTCCTCTGGAAATCAGCCCCAGCATTTT.

The chain is built from TRBV5-1 and TRBJ2-7, with D maybe TRBD1 (6 bases). CDR3 length: 12 residues. V shed 4 bases and J shed 5 bases, with 10 bases lying between them. CDR1 is SGHRS, CDR2 YFSETQ, per germline. In DNA form, the CDR3 reads TGCGCCAGCAGCCGGACAGACGACGAGCAGTACTTC. It yields the protein CASSRTDDEQYF.

The genes are TRBV27 and TRBJ2-7; 11 bases line up with TRBD1. J was trimmed by 4 bases and V by 6 bases; bases with no gene match: 8. From germline, CDR1 is MNHEY and CDR2 SMNVEV (reference sequence). The CDR3 is 15 amino acids. CDR3 residues: CASRGQGEIGYEQYF. DNA of the CDR3: TGTGCCAGCAGGGGACAGGGGGAAATTGGATACGAGCAGTACTTC.

The rearrangement uses TRBV11-3 and TRBJ2-1; 10 bases are shared with TRBD1. Germline-derived CDR1 and CDR2 are SGHNT and YENEEA. With V trimmed by 1 base and J by 2 bases, 2 bases remained unmatched. The CDR3 has 16 amino acids. The CDR3 loop is CASSLAGQGAYNEQFF. DNA for the CDR3: TGTGCCAGCAGCTTAGCAGGACAGGGGGCCTACAATGAGCAGTTCTTC.

This clone was seen only once. Germline is not matched at one junction end, which may reflect a read error. The chain has TRBV7-7 and TRBJ2-2; D is possibly TRBD1 (5 bases). CDR3 length equals 13 residues. The germline gives CDR1 SSHAT, CDR2 FNYEAQ (reference sequence). DNA of the CDR3: TGTGCTAGCAGCTTATCAGGGACCGGGGAGCTGTTTTTT. Its translation: CASSLSGTGELFF.